This paragraph covers one TCR beta chain sequence. A much larger clone lies one base from this, so it may be a read error. This sample was taken from a study of T-cell reconstitution after alpha-beta-depleted transplantation in children. The CDR3 is 12 residues long. Deletions cut 4 bases from V and 8 bases from J, with 12 bases between. Germline V gene data show CDR1 as SQVTM and CDR2 as ANQGSEA. Unique molecular identifiers tagged the TCRbeta library. One entry per CDR3 protein results from TCRdb running MiXCR on the PCR reads. The top ten hold about 1.1% of the sample, which has 600,000 to 700,000 distinct CDR3 sequences, 16% seen once.

The sequence derives from a human donor who donated a stem cell graft to a child with acute myeloid leukemia. Sequenced here: PBMCs from the stem cell graft donor, sampled from the stem cell graft. This rearrangement joins TRBV29-1 to TRBJ2-1; D unresolved. For the CDR3, the DNA is TGCAGCGTTGGGTCCCTGTGGTATGAGCAGTTCTTC. It is translated as CSVGSLWYEQFF.